This T cell receptor (beta chain) was retrieved from a study of T cell responses to AZD1222 COVID-19 vaccine. The J segment lost 0 bases and the V segment lost 2 bases, leaving 6 bases of the junction unmatched. Germline CDR1 is MDHEN and CDR2 is SYDVKM. This CDR3 has 17 amino acids. Sequenced by immunoSEQ multiplex PCR; TCRdb stores in-frame clones only, minus some. This table has about 160,000 clones, 92% appearing once. The chain recombines TRBV28 with TRBJ2-2; 7 positions agree with TRBD2. The sequence was collected from an adult who received the AZD1222 COVID-19 vaccine. The sequencing here drew on peripheral blood, taken 28 days after the second AZD1222 dose. The CDR3, as DNA: TGTGCCAGCAGTTTACATTGGGGAGGGGCGAACACCGGGGAGCTGTTTTTT. Translating it yields CASSLHWGGANTGELFF.